Following are 24 T cell receptor beta chains from one sample sequenced in a study of beta chain features in type 1 diabetes. All of the isolated RNA was reverse transcribed, so expressed TCRB transcripts were sequenced. Some clones are missing from TCRdb's copy, which holds only in-frame ones; the method was immunoSEQ multiplex PCR. The sample shows 300,000 to 400,000 clones, roughly 9% of them seen only once. These TCRs' antigens remain unknown. Study-wide points: Patients with Type 1 diabetes showed moderately but significantly shorter TCRB CDR3s in all four CD4+ subsets.

The sequenced material came from central memory CD4+ T cells from blood. The receptors come from a man aged 25-40 years with type 1 diabetes.

This rearrangement joins TRBV7-6 to TRBJ2-5, with D unresolved. The V gene lost 5 bases and the J gene lost 5 bases, with 18 bases spanning the gap. CDR1 is SGHVS and CDR2 is FNYEAQ in the germline V gene. CDR3 length: 15 residues. In nucleotides, the CDR3 is TGTGCCAGCAGCCCACGGGCCCAAATTGGGGAGACCCAGTACTTC. Its translation: CASSPRAQIGETQYF.

This clone was seen many times. This sample includes further DNA sequences coding for the same CDR3. CDR3 nucleotides: TGTGCCAGCAGTGGCCAGGCGGGTGGCTACACCTTC. It codes for CASSGQAGGYTF. V gene TRBV2 combines with J gene TRBJ1-2; D is unresolved. Trimming took off 4 bases at V and 7 bases at J, with 10 bases between the two ends. Germline V CDR1 and CDR2: SNHLY, FYNNEI. The CDR3 extends over 12 amino acids. The whole variable domain, remainder taken from reference TRBV2 and TRBJ1-2, is EPEVTQTPSHQVTQMGQEVILRCVPISNHLYFYWYRQILGQKVEFLVSFYNNEISEKSEIFDDQFSVERPDGSNFTLKIRSTKLEDSAMYFCASSGQAGGYTFGSGTRLTVV.

There are a few counts of this clone. The chain has TRBV5-6 and TRBJ2-5; either TRBD1 or TRBD2 may supply D (5 bases each). The germline gives CDR1 SGHDT, CDR2 YYEEEE. CDR3 length: 15 residues. The V and J ends lost 3 bases and 1 base respectively, with 13 bases between them. The CDR3 DNA sequence: TGTGCCAGCAGCTACGGTCCTGGGACCCAAGAGACCCAGTACTTC. This translates into CASSYGPGTQETQYF.

A few counts support this clone. The chain joins TRBV7-2 to TRBJ2-3; D possibly uses TRBD1 or TRBD2 (7 bases each). Germline CDR1 reads SGHTA; CDR2 reads FQGNSA. Trimming shortened V by 7 bases and J by 1 base, and 18 bases separated the two germline ends. CDR3 size: 16 residues. The CDR3 is CASTWQGGVGTDTQYF. DNA for the CDR3: TGTGCCAGCACCTGGCAGGGGGGGGTGGGCACAGATACGCAGTATTTT.

This clone turned up a few times. At the DNA level, this CDR3 is encoded by other sequences in the same sample as well. The CDR3 sequence: CAWGWGRGADTQYF. The CDR3 region has the DNA TGTGCCTGGGGTTGGGGCCGGGGAGCAGATACGCAGTATTTT. The genes are TRBV30 and TRBJ2-3; D assignment may be TRBD1 or TRBD2 (5 bases each). The CDR3 runs 14 residues. The ends were cut back, 5 bases at V and 4 bases at J, with 16 bases in the middle. CDR1 is GTSNPN, CDR2 SVGIG, per germline (reference sequence).

For the CDR3, the DNA is TGTGCCAGCAGCCTCAGGGGGCTGAGTGAGCAGTTCTTC. Translated, it gives CASSLRGLSEQFF. The V call is TRBV6-1, the J call TRBJ2-1; TRBD1 matches 8 bases. CDR3 length equals 13 residues. Looked up from germline, CDR1 is MNHNS and CDR2 is SASEGT. The V segment lost 6 bases and the J segment 9 bases; nucleotides outside the gene matches: 7.

V gene TRBV5-1 combines with J gene TRBJ1-4, with D possibly TRBD1 on 6 matching bases. V was cut by 4 bases and J by 7 bases, with 20 bases left in between. There are 16 residues in the CDR3. In germline, CDR1 is SGHRS, CDR2 YFSETQ. The DNA of the CDR3 is TGCGCCAGCAGCAGTGACTCAGGGGATTTGGTTGAAAAACTGTTTTTT. Its translation is CASSSDSGDLVEKLFF. Using reference TRBV5-1 and TRBJ1-4 for the parts outside the CDR3, the full variable domain is KAGVTQTPRYLIKTRGQQVTLSCSPISGHRSVSWYQQTPGQGLQFLFEYFSETQRNKGNFPGRFSGRQFSNSRSEMNVSTLELGDSALYLCASSSDSGDLVEKLFFGSGTQLSVL.

This rearrangement joins TRBV4-3 to TRBJ2-7; D gene uncertain. V shed 0 bases and J shed 3 bases, with 12 bases lying between them. The CDR3 has 15 residues. Germline V gives CDR1 LGHNA, CDR2 YSLEER. In nucleotides, the CDR3 is TGCGCCAGCAGCCAAGAATGGCAGCCCCTCTACGAGCAGTACTTC. It codes for CASSQEWQPLYEQYF.

This chain joins TRBV20-1 and TRBJ2-5; no definite D call. The CDR3 covers 11 residues. Germline V gene lookup returns CDR1 DFQATT and CDR2 SNEGSKA (reference sequence). The germline V and J ends were trimmed by 7 bases and 5 bases, with 11 bases remaining between them. CDR3 region: CSGSVGETQYF. CDR3 nucleotides: TGCAGTGGATCCGTGGGGGAGACCCAGTACTTC.

This clone has just a few counts. The chain has TRBV5-6 and TRBJ1-2; D unclear. This CDR3 is built from 15 residues. CDR1 SGHDT and CDR2 YYEEEE come from the germline V gene. Trimming stripped 2 bases from V and 7 bases from J, with 18 bases between. The CDR3 protein is CASSLGSTITRGYTF. Here the CDR3 DNA reads TGTGCCAGCAGCTTAGGGTCAACAATTACACGTGGCTACACCTTC.

This clone was seen a few times. The chain links TRBV2 to TRBJ2-1; D is ambiguous. V lost 6 bases to trimming and J lost 4 bases, with 16 bases between them. Germline V gene lookup returns CDR1 SNHLY and CDR2 FYNNEI. The CDR3 loop spans 15 amino acids. The CDR3 DNA reads as TGTGCCAGCAGCCTCGCCCTAGTTACGTACAATGAGCAGTTCTTC. Translated, it gives CASSLALVTYNEQFF.

This clone came up a few times. The V call is TRBV6-1, the J call TRBJ2-5; perhaps TRBD1 as D (6 bases). Germline V gene sequence: CDR1 MNHNS, CDR2 SASEGT. V shed 4 bases and J shed 5 bases, with 14 bases lying between them. This CDR3 is built from 14 residues. The CDR3 sequence: CASSAQGSSETQYF. DNA of the CDR3: TGTGCCAGCAGTGCACAGGGTAGCTCTGAGACCCAGTACTTC.

This clone was recorded a few times. The CDR3 spells CASSVNPQSNEKLFF. The CDR3 nucleotides are TGTGCCAGCAGCGTAAACCCGCAGTCCAATGAAAAACTGTTTTTT. The chain carries TRBV9 and TRBJ1-4; D is uncertain. The V end was cut by 1 base, the J end by 5 bases, with 12 bases between. Germline V CDR1 and CDR2: SGDLS, YYNGEE. The CDR3 consists of 15 residues.

V gene TRBV9 combines with J gene TRBJ2-2, with D possibly being TRBD1 (6 bases). Trimming cost V 0 bases and J 3 bases, with 12 bases left between them. Germline values: CDR1 SGDLS, CDR2 YYNGEE. The CDR3 is 16 residues long. CDR3 region: CASSVVAGEYTGELFF. CDR3 DNA sequence: TGTGCCAGCAGCGTAGTGGCAGGGGAGTACACCGGGGAGCTGTTTTTT.

This clone turned up a few times. V usage is TRBV6-5 and J usage is TRBJ2-5, with TRBD2 matching 9 bases. V lost 7 bases to trimming and J lost 1 base; unmatched junction nucleotides: 7. The CDR3 has 15 residues. From germline, CDR1 is MNHEY and CDR2 SVGAGI. CDR3 sequence (DNA): TGTGCCAGCACCTTTAGCGGGGGTGTCCAAGAGACCCAGTACTTC. Translating gives CASTFSGGVQETQYF.

This clone was seen a handful of times. V gene TRBV7-2 combines with J gene TRBJ1-1; D is unclear. Germline V gene lookup returns CDR1 SGHTA and CDR2 FQGNSA. V shed 0 bases and J shed 5 bases, with 10 bases lying between them. This CDR3 region has 14 residues. CDR3 protein: CASSLAVSGTEAFF. The CDR3 DNA follows: TGTGCCAGCAGCTTAGCGGTCTCCGGTACTGAAGCTTTCTTT.

This clone was observed once. This chain joins TRBV5-6 and TRBJ1-2, with TRBD1 as a possible D gene (6 bases). The V end lost 0 bases, the J end lost 4 bases, and 13 bases lay between the germline ends. The CDR3 is made up of 15 amino acids. Germline V gene data show CDR1 as SGHDT and CDR2 as YYEEEE. As DNA, the CDR3 is TGTGCCAGCAGCTTGGCGGGGGCCACCCTCTATGGCTACACCTTC. Translating gives CASSLAGATLYGYTF.

This clone was seen a handful of times. The V call is TRBV7-2, the J call TRBJ2-7; 8 bases line up with TRBD1. J gave up 5 bases and V 5 bases, and 5 bases lay outside the gene matches. Germline V gene lookup returns CDR1 SGHTA and CDR2 FQGNSA. The length of the CDR3 is 13 residues. DNA for the CDR3: TGTGCCAGCAGCCCAGGGGGCGCGGACGAGCAGTACTTC. It codes for CASSPGGADEQYF.

This clone has just a few counts. The chain is built from TRBV9 and TRBJ2-3; D may be TRBD1 or TRBD2 (5 bases each). The CDR3 covers 15 residues. The germline CDR1 and CDR2 sequences are SGDLS and YYNGEE. Trimming shortened V by 4 bases and J by 5 bases, and 17 bases separated the two germline ends. The CDR3 is CASSIRDGLGDTQYF. The CDR3 nucleotides are TGTGCCAGCAGCATCCGGGACGGCTTAGGAGATACGCAGTATTTT.

The V and J genes are TRBV5-1 and TRBJ2-2; tentatively, D is TRBD2 (5 bases). V lost 1 base and J lost 5, with 6 bases in between. Germline CDR1 reads SGHRS; CDR2 reads YFSETQ. The CDR3 extends over 13 amino acids. The CDR3, as DNA: TGCGCCAGCAGCTTGACTAGTACCGGGGAGCTGTTTTTT. As protein: CASSLTSTGELFF.

This clone was counted between two and nine times. Distinct nucleotide sequences in the sample also encode this CDR3. V usage is TRBV30 and J usage is TRBJ1-6; D is uncertain. Germline-derived CDR1 and CDR2 are GTSNPN and SVGIG (reference sequence). V lost 3 bases to trimming and J lost 7 bases, with 4 bases between them. The CDR3 is 11 residues long. The CDR3 DNA reads as TGTGCCTGGAGCGGGAATTCACCCCTCCACTTT. The encoded protein is CAWSGNSPLHF.

In its sample, this clone was seen a few times. The chain's CDR3 is CASSITAGSGNTIYF. The CDR3 DNA reads TGTGCCAGTAGTATAACAGCGGGCTCTGGAAACACCATATATTTT. The chain links TRBV19 to TRBJ1-3; D is uncertain. CDR3 length: 15 amino acids. Germline values: CDR1 LNHDA, CDR2 SQIVND (reference sequence). The germline V and J ends were trimmed by 2 bases and 0 bases, with 8 bases remaining between them.

The V call is TRBV10-3, the J call TRBJ2-5; D is ambiguous. Trimming cost V 10 bases and J 2 bases, with 14 bases left between them. This CDR3 spans 13 amino acids. Germline CDR1 and CDR2: ENHRY and SYGVKD. CDR3 sequence reads: CATNGARQETQYF. Written as DNA, the CDR3 is TGTGCCACTAACGGCGCCCGTCAAGAGACCCAGTACTTC.

This chain uses TRBV5-4 with TRBJ2-5; D might be TRBD1 (6 bases). Trimming took off 4 bases at V and 6 bases at J, with 25 bases between the two ends. Germline assignment: CDR1 SGHNT and CDR2 YYREEE (reference sequence). CDR3 length: 17 amino acids. This chain's CDR3 is CASSQAWDQGRMKTQYF. CDR3 coding DNA: TGTGCCAGCAGCCAAGCTTGGGACCAGGGGCGAATGAAGACCCAGTACTTC.